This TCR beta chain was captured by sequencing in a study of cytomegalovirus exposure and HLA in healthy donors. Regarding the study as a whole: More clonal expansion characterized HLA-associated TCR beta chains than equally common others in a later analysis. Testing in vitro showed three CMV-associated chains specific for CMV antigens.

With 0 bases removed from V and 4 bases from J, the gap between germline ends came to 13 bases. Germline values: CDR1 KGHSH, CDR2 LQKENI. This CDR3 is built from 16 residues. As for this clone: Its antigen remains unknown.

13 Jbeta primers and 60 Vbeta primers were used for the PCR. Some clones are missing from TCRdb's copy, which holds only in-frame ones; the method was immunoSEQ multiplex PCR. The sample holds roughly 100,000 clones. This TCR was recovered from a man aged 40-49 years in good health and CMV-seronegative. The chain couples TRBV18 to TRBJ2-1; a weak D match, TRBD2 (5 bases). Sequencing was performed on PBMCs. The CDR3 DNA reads TGTGCCAGCTCACCACCGACTACATTACTATACAATGAGCAGTTCTTC. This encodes CASSPPTTLLYNEQFF.